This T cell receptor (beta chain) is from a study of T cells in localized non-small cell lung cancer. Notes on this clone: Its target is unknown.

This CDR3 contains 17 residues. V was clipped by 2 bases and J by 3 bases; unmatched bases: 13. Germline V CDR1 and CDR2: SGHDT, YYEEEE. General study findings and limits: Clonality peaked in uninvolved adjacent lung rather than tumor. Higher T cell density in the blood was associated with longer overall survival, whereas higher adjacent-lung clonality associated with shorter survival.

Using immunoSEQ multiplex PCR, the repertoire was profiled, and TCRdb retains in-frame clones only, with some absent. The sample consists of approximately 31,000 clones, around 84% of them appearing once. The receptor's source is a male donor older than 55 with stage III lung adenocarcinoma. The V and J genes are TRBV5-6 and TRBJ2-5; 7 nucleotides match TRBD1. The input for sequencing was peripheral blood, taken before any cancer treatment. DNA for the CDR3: TGTGCCAGCAGCTTAACGAACAGGGGCCCGGTGGAAGAGACCCAGTACTTC. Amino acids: CASSLTNRGPVEETQYF. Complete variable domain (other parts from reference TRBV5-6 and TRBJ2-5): DAGVTQSPTHLIKTRGQQVTLRCSPKSGHDTVSWYQQALGQGPQFIFQYYEEEERQRGNFPDRFSGHQFPNYSSELNVNALLLGDSALYLCASSLTNRGPVEETQYFGPGTRLLVL.